This record looks at one TCR beta chain sequence and its context. Per the authors' pipeline: Amplifying reference gene primers gave estimates of nucleated cell counts. This table comes from immunoSEQ multiplex PCR, and its TCRdb copy is limited to in-frame clones, with some not included. The DNA was the basis for D and trimming; V, J and clone size are from that table. The table has tens of thousands of clones, roughly 91% seen once. This sample is drawn from a study of blood T cell repertoires in COVID-19. About the study: PBMCs, B-cell-depleted T cells, or T cells were the source of the cDNA or gDNA that made up the material.

Germline lookup yields CDR1 SQVTM and CDR2 ANQGSEA. The CDR3 has 11 residues. The V gene lost 3 bases and the J gene lost 6 bases, with 8 bases spanning the gap. J is TRBJ1-2 and V is TRBV29-1; a weak D match, TRBD1 (5 bases). Sequenced material: peripheral blood. This TCR was sampled from a woman of 80 years or more with active COVID-19. CDR3 residues: CSVDSGNGYTF. CDR3 DNA sequence: TGCAGCGTTGATTCAGGGAATGGCTACACCTTC.